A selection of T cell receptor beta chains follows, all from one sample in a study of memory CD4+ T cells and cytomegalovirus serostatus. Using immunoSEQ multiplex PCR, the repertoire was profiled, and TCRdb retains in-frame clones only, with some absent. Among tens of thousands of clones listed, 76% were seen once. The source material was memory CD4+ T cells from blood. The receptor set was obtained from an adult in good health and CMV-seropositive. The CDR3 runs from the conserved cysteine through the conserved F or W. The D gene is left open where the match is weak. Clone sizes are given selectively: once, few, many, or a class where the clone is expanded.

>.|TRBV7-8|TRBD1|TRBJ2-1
CASSLRQGAPSNEQFF
TGTGCCAGCAGCCTGAGACAGGGGGCGCCGAGCAATGAGCAGTTCTTC
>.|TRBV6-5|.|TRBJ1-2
CASSYSSSGGEGYTF
TGTGCCAGCAGTTACTCTTCATCGGGGGGAGAGGGCTACACCTTC
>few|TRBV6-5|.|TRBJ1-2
CASSYSGPHGYGYTF
TGTGCCAGCAGTTACTCGGGACCGCACGGGTACGGCTACACCTTC
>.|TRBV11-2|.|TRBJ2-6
CASSHPRRAAGANVLTF
TGTGCCAGCAGCCATCCTCGGCGGGCTGCTGGGGCCAACGTCCTGACTTTC
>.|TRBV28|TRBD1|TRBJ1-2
CASSLPQGFYGYTF
TGTGCCAGCAGTTTACCACAGGGGTTCTATGGCTACACCTTC
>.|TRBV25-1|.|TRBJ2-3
CASSAGDPPDTQYF
TGTGCCAGCAGTGCAGGGGATCCTCCAGATACGCAGTATTTT
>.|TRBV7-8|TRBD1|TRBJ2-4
CASTRDRGGLAKNIQYF
TGTGCCAGCACGAGAGACAGGGGTGGGTTAGCCAAAAACATTCAGTACTTC
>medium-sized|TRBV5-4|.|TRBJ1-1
CASTLGRGNTEAFF
TGTGCCAGCACCTTGGGGAGGGGAAACACTGAAGCTTTCTTT
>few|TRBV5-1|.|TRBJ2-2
CASSLSIAANTGELFF
TGCGCCAGCAGCTTATCCATAGCTGCGAACACCGGGGAGCTGTTTTTT
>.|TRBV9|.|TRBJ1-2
CASSRETANYGYTF
TGTGCCAGCAGCCGGGAGACAGCCAACTATGGCTACACCTTC
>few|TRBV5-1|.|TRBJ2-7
CASSPPTSQTGSYEQYF
TGCGCCAGCAGCCCCCCCACCTCCCAGACAGGCTCCTACGAGCAGTACTTC
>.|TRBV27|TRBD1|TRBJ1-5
CASSSDRGHQPQHF
TGTGCCAGCAGTTCGGACAGGGGGCATCAGCCCCAGCATTTT
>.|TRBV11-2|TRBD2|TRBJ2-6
CASSPRLAVGSGANVLTF
TGTGCCAGCAGCCCCCGACTAGCGGTAGGCTCTGGGGCCAACGTCCTGACTTTC
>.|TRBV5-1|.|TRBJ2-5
CASSLGAVRDSQETQYF
TGCGCCAGCAGCTTGGGGGCCGTCCGGGATAGTCAAGAGACCCAGTACTTC
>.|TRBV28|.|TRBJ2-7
CASSYLGREQYF
TGTGCCAGCAGCTATCTGGGACGCGAGCAGTACTTC
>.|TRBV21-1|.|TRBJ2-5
CASSKALGWEETQYF
TGTGCCAGCAGCAAAGCTCTCGGGTGGGAAGAGACCCAGTACTTC
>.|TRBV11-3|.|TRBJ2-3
CASSQEAMDTQYF
TGTGCCAGCAGCCAGGAAGCCATGGATACGCAGTATTTT
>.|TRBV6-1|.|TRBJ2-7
CASSEAVWSLREQYF
TGTGCCAGCAGTGAAGCGGTTTGGAGTCTCCGCGAGCAGTACTTC
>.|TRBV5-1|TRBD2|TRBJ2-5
CASSLAGLAETQYF
TGCGCCAGCAGCTTGGCCGGACTAGCGGAGACCCAGTACTTC
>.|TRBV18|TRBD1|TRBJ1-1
CASSFRQGEAFF
TGTGCCAGCTCATTCAGACAGGGTGAAGCTTTCTTT
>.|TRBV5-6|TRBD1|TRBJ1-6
CASHAGRGNNSPLHF
TGTGCCAGCCACGCGGGCAGGGGGAATAATTCACCCCTCCACTTT
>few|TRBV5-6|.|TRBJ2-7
CASSLRQITYEQYF
TGTGCCAGCAGCTTGAGGCAGATTACCTACGAGCAGTACTTC
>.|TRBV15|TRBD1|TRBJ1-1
CATSRGRGQGSNTEAFF
TGTGCCACCAGCAGAGGAAGGGGACAGGGGTCGAACACTGAAGCTTTCTTT
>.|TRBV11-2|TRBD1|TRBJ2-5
CASSSDREETQYF
TGTGCCAGCAGCTCCGACAGGGAGGAGACCCAGTACTTC
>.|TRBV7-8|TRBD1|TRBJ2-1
CASSILTGDYNEQFF
TGTGCCAGCAGCATCTTGACAGGGGATTACAATGAGCAGTTCTTC
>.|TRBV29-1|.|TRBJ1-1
CSVVSQGATEAFF
TGCAGCGTCGTTTCGCAGGGCGCCACTGAAGCTTTCTTT
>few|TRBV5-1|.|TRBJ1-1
CASSLVGGENTEAFF
TGCGCCAGCAGCTTGGTGGGGGGGGAAAACACTGAAGCTTTCTTT
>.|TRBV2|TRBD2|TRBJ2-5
CASSVDLAGQETQYF
TGTGCCAGCAGTGTCGATCTAGCGGGTCAAGAGACCCAGTACTTC
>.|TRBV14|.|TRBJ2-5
CASSQGGPGETQYF
TGTGCCAGCAGCCAAGGGGGCCCAGGAGAGACCCAGTACTTC
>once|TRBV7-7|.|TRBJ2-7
CASSLAPGASYEQYF
TGTGCCAGCAGCTTAGCCCCAGGGGCGTCCTACGAGCAGTACTTC
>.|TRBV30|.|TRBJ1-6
CAWRGANSPLHF
TGTGCTTGGCGGGGGGCGAATTCACCCCTCCACTTT
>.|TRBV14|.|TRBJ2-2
CASSQSRTGELFF
TGTGCCAGCAGCCAGAGCAGAACCGGGGAGCTGTTTTTT
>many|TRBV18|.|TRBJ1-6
CASSQGNSPLHF
TGTGCCAGCTCTCAAGGGAATTCACCCCTCCACTTT
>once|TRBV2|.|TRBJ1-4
CASKGQQNEKLFF
TGTGCCAGCAAAGGGCAGCAGAATGAAAAACTGTTTTTT
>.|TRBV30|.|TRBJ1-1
CAWNRGVGTEAFF
TGTGCCTGGAATCGGGGGGTTGGTACTGAAGCTTTCTTT
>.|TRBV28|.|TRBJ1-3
CASILRGPSGNTIYF
TGTGCCAGCATCCTTCGAGGGCCCTCTGGAAACACCATATATTTT
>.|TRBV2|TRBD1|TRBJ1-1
CASSVTQGRDTEAFF
TGTGCCAGCAGTGTCACACAGGGGAGGGACACTGAAGCTTTCTTT
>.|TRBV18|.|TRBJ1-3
CASSPPGAQGNTIYF
TGTGCCAGCTCACCACCGGGGGCGCAAGGAAACACCATATATTTT
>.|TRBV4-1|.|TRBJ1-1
CASRNRALSTEAFF
TGCGCCAGCAGGAACAGGGCGTTGAGCACTGAAGCTTTCTTT
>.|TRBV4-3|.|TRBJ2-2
CASSQNLPQLNTGELFF
TGCGCCAGCAGCCAAAATCTTCCTCAACTCAACACCGGGGAGCTGTTTTTT
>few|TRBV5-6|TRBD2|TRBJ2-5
CASSRGVGETQYF
TGTGCCAGCAGCCGGGGGGTAGGAGAGACCCAGTACTTC
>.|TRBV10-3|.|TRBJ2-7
CALRTGLKQYF
TGTGCCTTGCGGACTGGATTAAAGCAGTACTTC
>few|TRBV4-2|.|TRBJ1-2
CASSLDSYGYTF
TGTGCCAGCAGCTTGGACTCGTATGGCTACACCTTC
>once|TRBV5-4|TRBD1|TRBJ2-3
CASSLTGGASTDTQYF
TGTGCCAGCAGCTTGACAGGGGGCGCTAGCACAGATACGCAGTATTTT
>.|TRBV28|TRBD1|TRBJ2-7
CASSLRGRMSGYEQYF
TGTGCCAGCAGTTTGAGGGGGCGGATGTCTGGCTACGAGCAGTACTTC
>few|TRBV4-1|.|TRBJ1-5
CASSQVGRAAGGNQPQHF
TGCGCCAGCAGCCAAGTGGGAAGGGCCGCGGGGGGCAATCAGCCCCAGCATTTT
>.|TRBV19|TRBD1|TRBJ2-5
CASSSSMTGGVRGLETQYF
TGTGCCAGTAGTTCCTCTATGACAGGGGGCGTTCGGGGTCTAGAGACCCAGTACTTC
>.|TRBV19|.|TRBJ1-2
CASTGRGFYGYTF
TGTGCCAGTACCGGACGGGGGTTTTATGGCTACACCTTC
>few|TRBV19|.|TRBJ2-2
CASSRLPNGGELFF
TGTGCCAGTAGTAGACTCCCGAACGGCGGGGAGCTGTTTTTT
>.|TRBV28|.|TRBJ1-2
CASSLPLAQIYGYTF
TGTGCCAGCAGCCTCCCTCTCGCGCAGATCTATGGCTACACCTTC
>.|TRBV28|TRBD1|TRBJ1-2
CASSPYYGQGIDGYTF
TGTGCCAGCAGCCCTTATTATGGACAGGGGATAGATGGCTACACCTTC
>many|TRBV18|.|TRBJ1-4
CASAQRENEKLFF
TGTGCCAGCGCCCAGAGAGAGAATGAAAAACTGTTTTTT
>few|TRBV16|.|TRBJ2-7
CASSQPWGSYEQYF
TGTGCCAGCAGCCAACCTTGGGGTTCCTACGAGCAGTACTTC
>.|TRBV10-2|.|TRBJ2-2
CASSAANTGELFF
TGCGCCAGCAGTGCAGCGAACACCGGGGAGCTGTTTTTT